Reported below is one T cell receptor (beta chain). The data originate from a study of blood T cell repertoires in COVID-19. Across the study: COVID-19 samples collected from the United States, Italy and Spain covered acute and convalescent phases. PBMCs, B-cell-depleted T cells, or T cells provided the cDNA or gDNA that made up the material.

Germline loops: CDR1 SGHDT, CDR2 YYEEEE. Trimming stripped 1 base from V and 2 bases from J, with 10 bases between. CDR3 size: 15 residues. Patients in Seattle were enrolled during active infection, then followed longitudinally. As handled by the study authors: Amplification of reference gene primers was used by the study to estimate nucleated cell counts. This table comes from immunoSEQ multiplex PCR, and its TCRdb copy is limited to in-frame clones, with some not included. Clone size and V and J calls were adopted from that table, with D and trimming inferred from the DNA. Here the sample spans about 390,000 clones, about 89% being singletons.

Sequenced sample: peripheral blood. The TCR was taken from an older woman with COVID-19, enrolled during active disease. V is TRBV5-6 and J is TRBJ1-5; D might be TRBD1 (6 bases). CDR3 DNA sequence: TGTGCCAGCAGCTTGTCGGGGGGCGGCAATCAGCCCCAGCATTTT. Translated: CASSLSGGGNQPQHF.